This T cell receptor beta chain emerged from a study of cytomegalovirus exposure and HLA in healthy donors (dated 2017 in TCRdb). In the study overall: An earlier analysis of roughly 610 of the donors reported 250 to 300 Gb of sequence data and around 120 million unique TCR beta sequences obtained from some 170 million T cells. About 310 gigabases of sequencing data and tens of millions of unique TCR sequences were included in an early release covering about 600 HLA-typed donors. The number of typed donors differed by locus: about 620-640 for A, B, C, DRB1 and DQB1; some 500 for DQA1; approximately 600 for DPA1; and around 470 for DPB1. In a later analysis, previously published TCR beta repertoires from 550 to 750 donors were re-analyzed and high-resolution HLA genotyping was added so that TCR occurrence patterns could be studied. High-throughput TCR immunosequencing, statistical association of individual TCRs with disease status, and machine learning were combined to predict cytomegalovirus infection status. An earlier analysis of approximately 580 of the donors used high-throughput TCR beta sequencing to judge whether each TCR beta V gene segment behaved as functional or pseudogenic. Because of strong linkage in the cohort, five DR-DQ haplotypes were treated as single units for association and clustering. Both class I and class II loci were covered by HLA typing, at four-digit resolution. The study used immunosequencing to profile the T cell repertoires of under 700 subjects and linked those repertoires to cytomegalovirus serostatus. Every repertoire in the discovery cohort had been generated on one and the same sequencing platform. The aim of the study was to test whether cataloging public T cell receptors could identify signatures of past pathogen exposure. A separate validation cohort of 100 to 150 different subjects was used in addition to the 666-subject first cohort. In a later genetic analysis, genome-wide SNP genotypes for about 65% of the roughly 670 donors were used, and that subset was treated as a discovery cohort. Among around 400 genotyped donors of the cohort, an average of roughly 230,000 unique TCR beta nucleotide sequences was sequenced per donor, of which approximately 19% were non-productive. Rather than using new phenotypic data, the later analysis identified candidate immune exposures from TCR beta sequences and from how often those sequences occurred across donors. Alongside the repertoire data, information on donor age, sex, ethnicity and CMV serostatus was compiled. Of the 300 to 450 genotyped donors, over 80% were placed in the genetic ancestry cluster associated with self-reported Caucasian donors. Overall study results and their limits: A further reported finding was that TCR beta sequences accurately predicted the HLA-A and HLA-B alleles for most subjects in the first cohort. When HLA alleles, especially DR and DQ, strongly co-occurred, TCR associations were difficult to assign to individual alleles. A cluster of highly shared sequence variants was judged likely to represent a technical artifact of the sequencing pipeline. A later analysis found that HLA-associated TCR beta chains were more clonally expanded and had lower generation probabilities than equally common non-associated chains. CMV serostatus was the only immune exposure information available for the cohort. In this cohort, only TCR beta chains were sequenced, and detectable features were limited by the absence of alpha or paired-chain data. Some IMGT-functional V segments, including TRBV6-2 and TRBV6-3, could not be told apart with the 87-base-pair reads, so those segments were excluded. According to the authors, the approach could potentially be generalized to other disease states and immunological phenotypes. V-gene and J-gene trimming of TCR beta chains was associated with a missense DCLRE1C variant in a later genetic analysis, and the association was replicated in an independent cohort. In an earlier analysis of 587 of the donors, most TCR beta V segments appeared in productive rearrangements about 87% or about 30% of the time, broadly matching IMGT annotations. According to a later analysis, parvovirus B19, influenza, CMV and Epstein-Barr virus appeared linked to several top co-occurrence clusters. In a later analysis, 16,951 TCR beta sequences were associated with specific HLA alleles at a false discovery rate of 0.05. Because some donors lacked HLA typing at each locus, the association tests relied only on the typed subset. Cytomegalovirus status was reported to be diagnosed by the classifier with high specificity and sensitivity in both the original and validation cohorts. According to a later analysis, TCR association rates differed among HLA loci, with DRB1 alleles showing the most associated TCRs and HLA-C alleles showing the fewest. Because counts were too low, under 20 rarely observed V segments, including chromosome 9 orphons, were left out of the earlier analysis of some 640 of the donors. In a later analysis, most CMV-associated TCR beta chains were found to appear HLA-restricted, with HLA associations seemingly driven largely by CMV exposure. A later genetic analysis reported fewer N-insertions in productive TCRs among donors in an Asian-associated ancestry cluster than the roughly 640-donor mean. Correlated functional status among segregating V segments might reflect linkage disequilibrium, but an unknown experimental factor could not be ruled out. Sequencing depth was assumed to be roughly uniform across donors in the presence/absence analyses, though that assumption may not hold. Three of the identified cytomegalovirus-associated TCR beta chains were confirmed in vitro to be specific for cytomegalovirus antigens. The study gave a list of under 200 TCR beta chains associated with cytomegalovirus. While some public TCRs were present in many individuals, most TCR sequences turned up only very rarely across donors.

The CDR3 runs 15 residues from the cysteine to the phenylalanine. This entry keeps only the CDR3 DNA: 45 bases, framed from base 1. As encoded in the germline V gene, CDR1 is SGHAT while CDR2 is FQNNGV. V and J are truncated by 1 base and 5 bases respectively, leaving an intervening sequence of 12 bases. In total, over 600 healthy bone marrow donors made up the cohort. Cohort members were all nominally healthy when sampled, although unrecorded immune exposures were likely present. The donor tested CMV seropositive, placing the donor among the approximately 290 seropositive members of the cohort. A peripheral blood sample was provided by each donor, and peripheral blood mononuclear cells were used for TCR beta sequencing. Genomic DNA was extracted from the blood cell samples with the Qiagen DNeasy Blood Extraction Kit. Libraries were constructed by the immunoSEQ multiplex PCR assay. For the multiplex PCR, a mixture combining 60 forward primers for TCR Vbeta segments and 13 reverse primers for TCR Jbeta segments was used. The CDR3 region of rearranged TCR beta genes was amplified from genomic DNA by a multiplex PCR assay. On the Illumina HiSeq System, the amplified TCR beta libraries were sequenced as 87-base-pair reads. On the authors' methods: In a later analysis, 77 million or so unique TCR beta chains were counted across the roughly 610 repertoires, and around 11 million of these chains were shared by at least two donors. Raw reads were error-corrected and collapsed into unique sequences by a nearest-neighbor algorithm in which closely related sequences were merged to remove PCR and sequencing errors. To assign V, D and J gene segments, CDR3 sequences were aligned to IMGT reference sequences. For a sequence to be retained, at least a six-nucleotide match to both a V gene segment and a J gene segment was required. Rearrangements were classified as productive when the CDR3 lacked stop codons and remained in frame with V and J, and all other rearrangements were classified as non-productive. Following IMGT convention, CDR3 was defined as the stretch from the second conserved V-encoded cysteine to the conserved J-encoded phenylalanine. Sequences without an unambiguous match to a single V gene segment were excluded from the earlier analysis of about 600 of the donors. In an earlier analysis of approximately 560 of the donors, a V segment was called functional when productive rearrangements were above 56.7%, and segregating when the standard deviation between donors exceeded 5%. A statistical classification framework was developed to diagnose cytomegalovirus status using the catalog of TCR beta chain sequences. A later analysis assigned V and J genes by comparing TCR nucleotide sequences with IMGT/GENE-DB human TR gene sequences. In a later analysis, CDR3 sequences and most-parsimonious VDJ recombination scenarios were assigned using the TCRdist pipeline. In a later analysis, each TCR beta chain was defined by its CDR3 amino acid sequence together with its V-gene family, and reads without a unique V-gene family were excluded. To address suspected cross-contamination and a sequencing artifact, a later analysis removed roughly 580 highly shared, low-generation-probability nucleotide sequences. For each public chain, a later analysis derived a clonal expansion index from normalized ranks of inferred template counts within each repertoire. A later analysis computed generation probabilities with a VDJ recombination model fitted to out-of-frame rearrangements, and checked the results against IGoR. In a later analysis, TCR-TCR, TCR-HLA and TCR-CMV co-occurrence was scored with hypergeometric tests, and a repertoire-size bias correction was applied to TCR pairs. A later analysis estimated false discovery rates by permuting HLA or CMV assignments 20 times. In a later analysis, co-occurring TCRs were grouped using DBSCAN, and TCRdist sequence similarity was added for clustering within HLA-allele-positive subsets. Repertoires with fewer than 30,000 or more than 120,000 public chains, plus five repertoires with anomalous nucleotide sharing, were excluded from co-occurrence clustering. In its TCRdb copy, this immuneACCESS table keeps in-frame sequences only and misses some clones. Where compared with another copy, unresolved V genes explain less than half of these, and the others have no known cause. For V, J and clone size, that table is used; D and trimming come from the DNA. This sample holds more than 200,000 clones; under 70% were observed only once. Of the sample, 2.6% falls within the top ten clones.

Only one count was recorded for this clone. Its antigen target is currently unknown. The record has no base qualities; no much larger clone is one base away. This chain is built from TRBV11-2 and TRBJ1-5; TRBD1 is a weak D gene call, 5 bases matching. Input material: PBMCs. The TCR sequence derives from a man in his forties or fifties in good health and CMV-seropositive. The CDR3 loop reads CASSLGGRVDQPQHF. The DNA sequence reads TGTGCCAGCAGCTTAGGTGGCAGGGTCGATCAGCCCCAGCATTTT.